These T cell receptor beta chains were read from a single sample in a study of regulatory T cells in long-lasting Graves disease. TCRdb re-called the multiplex PCR reads through MiXCR, storing one row per CDR3 protein. The sample yields hundreds of thousands of distinct CDR3 sequences, about 20% seen once. Sequencing was performed on peripheral blood mononuclear cells (PBMCs), taken when the disease was refractory, from a patient treated with antithyroid drugs. These receptor sequences come from a female donor with Graves disease. Both conserved end residues are part of each CDR3. Fields, in order: V gene, D gene, clone size, J gene, CDR3 DNA, CDR3 protein. A D gene is named only where the DNA matches it firmly. Only part of the rows carry a size: once, few, many, or a class if the clone is expanded.

TRBV7-3,TRBD2,NA,TRBJ2-2,TGTGCCAGCAGCTCGACTAGCGGGAGCTGGTTCGGGGAGCTGTTTTTT,CASSSTSGSWFGELFF
TRBV7-3,TRBD2,NA,TRBJ2-5,TGTGCCAGCAGCCCCCTACCCGGGACTAGGGAGACCCAGTACTTC,CASSPLPGTRETQYF
TRBV28,NA,NA,TRBJ2-7,TGTGCCAGCACCGCTGGTGGGGGGTTAAGCTCCTACGAGCAGTACTTC,CASTAGGGLSSYEQYF
TRBV11-2,NA,many,TRBJ1-1,TGTGCCAGCAGCTCTACAGTCAACTTGAACACTGAAGCTTTCTTT,CASSSTVNLNTEAFF
TRBV6-2/TRBV6-3,TRBD1,many,TRBJ1-6,TGTGCCACCGAGGACAGGGATAATTCACCCCTCCACTTT,CATEDRDNSPLHF
TRBV27,NA,NA,TRBJ2-5,TGTGCCAGCAGTTTCGAGGGGTTGGAGACCCAGTACTTC,CASSFEGLETQYF
TRBV6-1,NA,NA,TRBJ1-4,TGTGCCAGCAGACAGGGTTCACTGTTTTTT,CASRQGSLFF
TRBV12-3/TRBV12-4,NA,few,TRBJ2-2,TGTGCCAGCAGTTTTGGGGGAGGGAACACCGGGGAGCTGTTTTTT,CASSFGGGNTGELFF
TRBV27,TRBD1,many,TRBJ1-1,TGTGCCAGCAGTATAAGGGGGACAGGGCGCGCCACTGAAGCTTTCTTT,CASSIRGTGRATEAFF
TRBV3-1,TRBD2,NA,TRBJ2-3,TGTGCCAGCAGCCTACGACTAGCATTTGGCACAGATACGCAGTATTTT,CASSLRLAFGTDTQYF
TRBV28,TRBD2,many,TRBJ2-7,TGTGCCAGCAGTTCTCCACTCAGGACTAGTTGGGGTTACGAGCAGTACTTC,CASSSPLRTSWGYEQYF
TRBV12-5,TRBD2,few,TRBJ2-5,TGTGCTAGTGCACTTGGCGGGGCGGGAGGAGGAGAGACCCAGTACTTC,CASALGGAGGGETQYF
TRBV28,TRBD1,many,TRBJ1-1,TGTGCCAGCACAGGGGGGACCATTGACACTGAAGCTTTCTTT,CASTGGTIDTEAFF
TRBV20-1,NA,few,TRBJ2-1,TGCAGTGCTAGTTTCTCAACTGCGCGGGAGCAGTTCTTC,CSASFSTAREQFF
TRBV6-5,NA,NA,TRBJ2-7,TGTGCCAGCAGTTCTGAGGCCAGCACCCACGAGCAGTACTTC,CASSSEASTHEQYF
TRBV27,NA,NA,TRBJ2-2,TGTGCCAGCAGTTTATCGTTAGCGTGGGTCGGGGAGCTGTTTTTT,CASSLSLAWVGELFF
TRBV7-2,NA,many,TRBJ1-1,TGTGCCAGCAGCTTAGTATTATGGAACACTGAAGCTTTCTTT,CASSLVLWNTEAFF
TRBV2,NA,once,TRBJ2-1,TGTGCCAGCAGTGAAGAGGGCTACTACAATGAGCAGTTCTTC,CASSEEGYYNEQFF
TRBV20-1,TRBD1,many,TRBJ1-2,TGCAGTGCTCAACGGGACAGTATTAACTATGGCTACACCTTC,CSAQRDSINYGYTF
TRBV6-2/TRBV6-3,NA,NA,TRBJ2-7,TGTGCCAGCAGTTACTCGACGGAATCCCCCTACGAGCAGTACTTC,CASSYSTESPYEQYF
TRBV6-2/TRBV6-3,NA,NA,TRBJ1-5,TGTGCCAGCAGTTACTCGGGAGGGGCCCAGCCCCAGCATTTT,CASSYSGGAQPQHF
TRBV9,NA,few,TRBJ2-2,TGTGCCAGCAGCGTAGCATTGTCGGGGACCGGGGAGCTGTTTTTT,CASSVALSGTGELFF
TRBV12-3/TRBV12-4,NA,many,TRBJ1-3,TGTGCCAGCGACAGTCGGACTGGAAACACCATATATTTT,CASDSRTGNTIYF
TRBV9,NA,NA,TRBJ1-4,TGTGCCAGCAGCGTGACTTCCTTCGGAAAACTGTTTTTT,CASSVTSFGKLFF
TRBV15,TRBD2,NA,TRBJ2-7,TGTGCCACCAGCAGCGAGCGGGAGGCCTCCTACGAGCAGTACTTC,CATSSEREASYEQYF
TRBV11-2,TRBD2,NA,TRBJ2-5,TGTGCCAACCCCCCCCCCGGTAGCGGGAGAAGGGCGACCCAGTACTTC,CANPPPGSGRRATQYF
TRBV13,TRBD1,few,TRBJ1-2,TGTGCCAGCAGCCAAGGACAGGGGATATATGGCTACACCTTC,CASSQGQGIYGYTF